One sample yielded the 4 T cell receptor beta chains listed below, sequenced in a study of blood T cell repertoires in COVID-19. Method: immunoSEQ multiplex PCR; TCRdb's copy keeps in-frame clones and lacks some. The top ten clones hold roughly 6.2% of a sample with approximately 190,000 clones, 70% to 90% of them seen once. Sequenced sample: peripheral blood. These TCRs come from a woman between 35 and 50 years old who had recovered from COVID-19.

The V and J genes are TRBV5-6 and TRBJ2-7; 11 positions match TRBD1. V lost 4 bases and J lost 4; bases outside the gene matches: 10. The length of the CDR3 is 16 residues. The germline CDR1 and CDR2 sequences are SGHDT and YYEEEE. The CDR3 coding sequence is TGTGCCAGCAGCCCACAGGGTGGGACAGGGGGTTACGAGCAGTACTTC. This codes for CASSPQGGTGGYEQYF.

The chain employs TRBV16 and TRBJ1-5, with TRBD1 matching 8 bases. The CDR3 is 14 residues long. Germline V lookup: CDR1 KGHSY, CDR2 FQNENV. V trimming: 4 bases; J trimming: 5 bases; junction bases outside the gene matches: 4. CDR3 loop: CASSLGTGDQPQHF. CDR3 in DNA: TGTGCCAGCAGCCTTGGGACAGGTGATCAGCCCCAGCATTTT.

The chain combines TRBV3-1 (or the pseudogene TRBV3-2) with TRBJ1-5; no clear D. Germline CDR1 LGHDT, CDR2 YNNKEL (reference sequence). Trimming stripped 3 bases from V and 7 bases from J, with 7 bases between. The CDR3 is made up of 12 amino acids. CDR3 loop: CASSHGPQPQHF. The CDR3 bases are TGTGCCAGCAGCCACGGTCCGCAGCCCCAGCATTTT.

The chain combines TRBV7-2 with TRBJ1-2, with D perhaps TRBD1 (6 bases). Trimming cost V 1 base and J 5 bases, with 26 bases left between them. Germline CDR1 and CDR2: SGHTA and FQGNSA. The CDR3 has 19 amino acids. The CDR3: CASSLVPLRYGQRKYGYTF. In nucleotides, the CDR3 is TGTGCCAGCAGCTTAGTTCCATTACGATACGGACAGAGGAAGTATGGCTACACCTTC.